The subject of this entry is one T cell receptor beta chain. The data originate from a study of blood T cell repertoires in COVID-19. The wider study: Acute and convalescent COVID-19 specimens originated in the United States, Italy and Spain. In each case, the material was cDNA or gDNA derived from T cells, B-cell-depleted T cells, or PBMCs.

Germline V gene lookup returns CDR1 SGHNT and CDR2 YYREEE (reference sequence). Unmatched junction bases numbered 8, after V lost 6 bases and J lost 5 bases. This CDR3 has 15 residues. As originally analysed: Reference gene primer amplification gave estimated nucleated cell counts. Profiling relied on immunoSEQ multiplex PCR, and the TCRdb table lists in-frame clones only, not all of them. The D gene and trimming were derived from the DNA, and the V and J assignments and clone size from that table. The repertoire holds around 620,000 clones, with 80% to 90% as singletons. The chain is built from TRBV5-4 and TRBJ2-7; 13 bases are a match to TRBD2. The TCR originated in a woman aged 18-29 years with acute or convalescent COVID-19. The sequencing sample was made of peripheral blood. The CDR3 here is CASNPGTSGDDEQYF. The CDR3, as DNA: TGTGCCAGCAACCCCGGGACTAGCGGGGATGACGAGCAGTACTTC.